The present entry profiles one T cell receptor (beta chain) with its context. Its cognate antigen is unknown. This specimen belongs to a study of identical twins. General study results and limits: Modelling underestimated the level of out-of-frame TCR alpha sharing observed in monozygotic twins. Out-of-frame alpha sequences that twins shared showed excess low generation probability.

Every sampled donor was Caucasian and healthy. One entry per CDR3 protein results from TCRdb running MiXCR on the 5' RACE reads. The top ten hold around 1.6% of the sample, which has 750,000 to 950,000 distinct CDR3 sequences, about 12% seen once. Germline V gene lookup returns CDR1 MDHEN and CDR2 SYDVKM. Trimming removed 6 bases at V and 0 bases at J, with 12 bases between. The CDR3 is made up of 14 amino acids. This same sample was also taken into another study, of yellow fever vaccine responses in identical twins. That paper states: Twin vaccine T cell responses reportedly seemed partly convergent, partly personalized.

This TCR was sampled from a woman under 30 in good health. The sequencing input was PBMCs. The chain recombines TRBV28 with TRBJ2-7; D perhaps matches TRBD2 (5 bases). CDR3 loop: CASSPPGVSYEQYV. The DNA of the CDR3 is TGTGCCAGCAGCCCACCCGGGGTCTCCTACGAGCAGTACGTC.